This TCR beta chain emerged from a study of shared clonotypes between healthy human individuals (dated by TCRdb to 2020 to 2021). Background for the entire study: Three men and a couple of women, aged 18 to 49 years, made up the cohort. Blood TCR repertoires of five healthy adults were deeply sequenced to estimate repertoire size and the extent of clonotype sharing between individuals. To increase sequencing depth and limit assay-specific biases, different laboratories used diverse techniques to prepare libraries and sequence TCR repertoires. Leukapheresis yielded between about 0.85 and 9.5 billion PBMCs per donor.

Using the deep immunoSEQ assay, multiplex PCR amplified TCR CDR3 regions from genomic DNA. For each cell subset, the extracted genomic DNA was distributed evenly across all wells of several immunoSEQ 96-well plates, and each plate served as one replicate. Each replicate PCR for unsorted PBMC received 250 to 300 ng genomic DNA, equal to around 30,000 T cell genomes. Ten immunoSEQ deep assay plates were used to sequence the unsorted PBMC genomic DNA. Purified libraries were quantified with a Qubit 3.0 fluorometer, sized on a Bioanalyzer 2100, and re-quantified with the KAPA Library Quantification kit. Every immunoSEQ 96-well plate was sequenced on a separate single-read 150-cycle Illumina NextSeq 550 flow cell. The original pipeline was this. Because the immunoSEQ output included only junctional sequences and no quality scores, the filtering could not be the same as the filtering used for full-length reads. Sequences were annotated with PyIR, a Python wrapper for IgBLAST v1.9, using IMGT germline references to assign V/J genes and CDR3. Reads were removed for weak V/J assignments (E-value above 1e-6), missing CDR3, stop codons, out-of-frame junctions, or ambiguous translated residues. V3J clonotypes were defined as sequences sharing the same inferred V gene, J gene, and CDR3 amino acid sequence. The percentage overlap between two repertoires was calculated by dividing the number of shared unique clonotypes by the size of the smaller repertoire. RTK rarefaction, the Chao1 estimator, and Recon v2.1 estimates of unobserved clonotypes were used to assess repertoire richness. TCRdb obtained this table from immuneACCESS and retained in-frame rearrangements with V and J assigned. These tables miss some clones; where compared with another copy, unresolved V genes account for less than half of the shortfall, and the remainder is unexplained. That table is the source of V, J and clone size, and D and trimming were worked out from the DNA. This sample is represented by approximately 500,000 clones; 60% to 80% of them were singletons. Jointly, the top ten make up roughly an eighth of the sample.

Healthy HIV-negative adults with no recently reported acute infections or vaccinations were included as donors. All donors were Caucasian adults living in Nashville, Tennessee, USA. For unsorted samples, some 90 million PBMCs were counted, and genomic DNA was extracted using the QIAamp DNA Blood Mini kit. Blood was obtained by leukapheresis, after which PBMCs were separated by Ficoll-Histopaque density gradient centrifugation and cryopreserved in liquid nitrogen vapor phase. As concerns this clone: It has no known antigen specificity. Base-call qualities are not available, and no considerably larger clone is one nucleotide away.

Beyond this particular receptor, the publication reports: Based on pairwise subsampling, the degree of clonotype sharing among donors was expected to be affected by sequencing depth. Sampling was limited to blood, and TCR repertoires in tissue likely differ from TCR repertoires in blood. The small number of donors limited the genetic and exposure-history diversity represented.

CDR1 and CDR2, per the germline V gene, are SGHVS and FQNEAQ. The trim is 0 bases for V and 2 bases for J, with a gap of 2 bases between the germline ends. Including cysteine and phenylalanine, the CDR3 has 12 amino acids. The sequence is cut down to CDR3 DNA, 36 bases in frame from base 1. The receptor comes from a woman aged 40 to 50 in good health. Some clones in this sample may be carry-over from other donors' samples. Sequenced: PBMCs. The rearrangement joined TRBV7-8 to TRBJ2-7; a confident D gene designation cannot be given. This receptor carries the CDR3 CASSLAAYEQYF. The nucleotide sequence reads TGTGCCAGCAGCTTAGCCGCCTACGAGCAGTACTTC.